The 10 T cell receptor beta chains below all came from one sample that was sequenced in a study of blood T cell repertoires in COVID-19. Clones were read by immunoSEQ multiplex PCR, and TCRdb kept only the in-frame ones, dropping some. The table records roughly 380,000 clones, approximately 91% of them present only once. Sequenced: peripheral blood. The receptor set was obtained from a woman in her forties with COVID-19, enrolled during active disease.

The V gene is TRBV5-1, the J gene TRBJ2-5; TRBD2 agrees at 10 bases. Germline lookup yields CDR1 SGHRS and CDR2 YFSETQ. This CDR3 has 16 residues. Losses at the gene ends were 3 bases for V and 0 bases for J; bases not matched to a gene: 5. The CDR3 loop is CASSSWGTSDQETQYF. CDR3 nucleotides: TGCGCCAGCAGCTCATGGGGGACTAGCGACCAAGAGACCCAGTACTTC.

V usage is TRBV6-5 and J usage is TRBJ1-4; the D is unclear. V was clipped by 5 bases and J by 3 bases, with 7 bases between them. This CDR3 is 13 amino acids long. In germline, CDR1 is MNHEY, CDR2 SVGAGI. The CDR3 DNA sequence: TGTGCCAGCAGTCCCCGGGCTAATGAAAAACTGTTTTTT. Translation gives CASSPRANEKLFF.

The chain employs TRBV29-1 and TRBJ2-7, with 8 bases aligning to TRBD1. The CDR3 covers 12 residues. The germline gives CDR1 SQVTM, CDR2 ANQGSEA. After removal of 7 bases from V and 4 bases from J, the junction contained 6 bases not matched to a gene. The CDR3 nucleotides are TGCAGCGCAGTGGACAGGGTTTACGAGCAGTACTTC. It encodes CSAVDRVYEQYF.

This chain connects TRBV28 to TRBJ1-1, with TRBD1 matching 11 bases. Per germline, CDR1 MDHEN and CDR2 SYDVKM. Trimming cost V 3 bases and J 5 bases; bases outside gene matches: 11. CDR3 length: 17 amino acids. The CDR3 is CASSFPGTGGRWTEAFF. CDR3 DNA: TGTGCCAGCAGTTTCCCGGGGACAGGGGGGAGGTGGACTGAAGCTTTCTTT.

The CDR3 region is CASSLQGAGRQPQHF. The CDR3 DNA is TGTGCCAGCAGTTTACAGGGGGCAGGGCGGCAGCCCCAGCATTTT. The chain couples TRBV7-2 to TRBJ1-5; 9 nucleotides match TRBD1. V gave up 6 bases and J gave up 7 bases; unmatched junction bases: 10. From germline, CDR1 is SGHTA and CDR2 FQGNSA. The CDR3 runs 15 residues.

This chain links TRBV6-2 or TRBV6-3 with TRBJ1-2; no clear D gene. V was cut by 5 bases and J by 2 bases, with 18 bases left in between. This CDR3 comprises 16 residues. CDR1 is MNHEY, CDR2 SVGEGT, per germline. The CDR3 loop is CASSTPGPRGNYGYTF. For the CDR3, the DNA is TGTGCCAGCAGTACTCCGGGCCCCCGGGGAAACTATGGCTACACCTTC.

The gene calls are TRBV11-2 and TRBJ1-2; TRBD1 is a possible D gene (6 bases). Trimming took 4 bases from V and 4 from J, leaving 10 bases between them. This CDR3 spans 13 amino acids. CDR1 and CDR2 from the germline V gene are SGHAT and FQNNGV. The CDR3 region is CASSSGGGYGYTF. As DNA, the CDR3 is TGTGCCAGCAGCTCGGGAGGGGGCTATGGCTACACCTTC.

The J gene is TRBJ1-2, the V gene TRBV28; D ambiguous. The germline gives CDR1 MDHEN, CDR2 SYDVKM. The CDR3 has 12 amino acids. Trimming stripped 6 bases from V and 7 bases from J, with 12 bases between. CDR3 sequence (DNA): TGTGCCAGCAGCCCCCCGGCAGGTGGCTACACCTTC. This sequence encodes CASSPPAGGYTF.

The sample holds a few counts of this clone. The gene calls are TRBV6-5 and TRBJ1-2; 9 bases line up with TRBD1. CDR1 MNHEY and CDR2 SVGAGI come from the germline V gene. V shed 7 bases, J shed 3 bases, and the junction held 6 bases outside the gene matches. CDR3 length equals 14 residues. For the CDR3, the DNA is TGTGCCAGCACCCCACAGGGGGCTTACTATGGCTACACCTTC. Protein sequence: CASTPQGAYYGYTF.

This clone was observed a single time. The chain has TRBV19 and TRBJ1-3; no reliable D call. The CDR3 is 14 residues long. The V gene lost 5 bases and the J gene lost 0 bases, with 8 bases spanning the gap. Germline V CDR1 and CDR2: LNHDA, SQIVND (reference sequence). This chain's CDR3 is CASSLRSSGNTIYF. The CDR3 coding sequence is TGTGCCAGTAGTCTGAGGTCCTCTGGAAACACCATATATTTT.